This T cell receptor (beta chain) derives from a study of blood T cell repertoires in COVID-19. As for the study in general: The cDNA or gDNA used as material had been derived from T cells, B-cell-depleted T cells, or PBMCs.

As processed by the authors: Reference gene primer amplification yielded estimated nucleated cell counts. TCRdb's table, derived via immunoSEQ multiplex PCR, lists solely in-frame clones and lacks some. V and J calls and clone size follow that table, whereas D and trimming were derived from the DNA. The repertoire has approximately 300,000 clones, 90% of them found once; the top ten carry 3.5% to 5%. Germline lookup yields CDR1 LNHDA and CDR2 SQIVND (reference sequence). The V and J ends lost 1 base and 4 bases, in that order; junction bases with no gene match: 14. This CDR3 has 18 residues. This study enrolled people aged roughly 18 to 89 from roughly 22 US geographic areas. Cohorts were determined from participant-reported clinical history. In this sample, this clone turned up once.

The sample was PBMCs or T cells enriched from blood (not recorded which). V is TRBV19 and J is TRBJ1-1; TRBD1 matches at 8 bases. This TCR was recovered from a woman in her late teens or twenties with acute COVID-19. The chain's CDR3 is CASSIGTGFKGLTTEAFF. Here the CDR3 DNA reads TGTGCCAGTAGTATAGGGACAGGGTTTAAGGGACTTACCACTGAAGCTTTCTTT.